Below, 10 T cell receptor beta chains from the same sample are listed, as sequenced in a study of CD8 T cells in Susac syndrome (dated by TCRdb to the late 2010s). Libraries were prepared through the immunoSEQ multiplex PCR assay. RNA was extracted using the RNeasy kit, and about 0.5 to 1 ug of the RNA was reverse transcribed with random hexamers. TCRdb applied fastp at Q25 and MiXCR to the public reads, then kept only in-frame beta chains. Merged by CDR3 protein, the rows form single entries marked with the most common genes and DNA. Within this sample are roughly 180,000 distinct CDR3 sequences, with 85% to 95% of them counted one time only. The ten most abundant clones make up around 0.095% of the sample. The sequencing sample was made of CD4+ T cells from PBMCs. These receptors were taken from a human donor with Susac syndrome.

This rearrangement joins TRBV12-3 or TRBV12-4 to TRBJ2-3; D may correspond to TRBD1 or TRBD2 (5 bases each). The CDR3 totals 14 residues. The germline V and J ends were trimmed by 3 bases and 0 bases, with 7 bases remaining between them. The CDR3: CASSLGVSTDTQYF. As DNA, the CDR3 is TGTGCCAGCAGTTTGGGGGTAAGCACAGATACGCAGTATTTT.

This chain uses TRBV7-2 with TRBJ2-3, with a possible D match to TRBD2 (5 bases). Trimming removed 2 bases at V and 0 bases at J, with 15 bases between. This CDR3 has 17 amino acids. Germline V gene lookup returns CDR1 SGHTA and CDR2 FQGNSA. The CDR3 reads CASSLTWERGSTDTQYF. The CDR3 DNA reads TGTGCCAGCAGCTTAACGTGGGAGAGAGGGAGCACAGATACGCAGTATTTT.

The rearrangement links TRBV7-2 to TRBJ1-2, with D maybe TRBD1 (5 bases). The V end was cut by 4 bases, the J end by 8 bases, with 20 bases between. The CDR3 is made up of 15 amino acids. Germline values: CDR1 SGHTA, CDR2 FQGNSA. CDR3 sequence reads: CASSSRGLTVGGYTF. CDR3 DNA sequence: TGTGCCAGCAGCTCAAGGGGTCTAACTGTGGGCGGCTACACCTTC.

This clonotype has a handful of counts. This sequence joins TRBV7-9 and TRBJ2-5, with D uncertain. CDR3 length equals 13 residues. CDR1 and CDR2 from the germline V gene are SEHNR and FQNEAQ (reference sequence). V was cut by 3 bases and J by 2 bases, with 7 bases left in between. This CDR3 reads CASSFPGQETQYF. CDR3 bases: TGTGCCAGCAGCTTCCCCGGGCAAGAGACCCAGTACTTC.

In its sample, this clonotype was seen once. V usage is TRBV12-3 or TRBV12-4 and J usage is TRBJ2-7; maybe TRBD1 (5 bases). There are 14 residues in the CDR3. Between the trimmed V and J ends, which lost 5 bases and 7 bases, there was a span of 18 bases. The DNA of the CDR3 is TGTGCCAGCAGTGATCAGGGCCTCCAAAGAGAGCAGTACTTC. Translating gives CASSDQGLQREQYF.

This chain joins TRBV6-1 and TRBJ1-5; 7 bases map to TRBD1. CDR1 and CDR2 (germline): MNHNS, SASEGT. The CDR3 extends over 18 amino acids. The junction had 14 bases not matched to a gene; V was cut back by 6 bases and J by 0 bases. In DNA, the CDR3 is TGTGCCAGCAGCCGGGACAGTGGCCGGGGATATAGCAATCAGCCCCAGCATTTT. Protein product: CASSRDSGRGYSNQPQHF.

The rearrangement joins TRBV30 to TRBJ2-4; 7 nucleotides align to TRBD1. CDR1 and CDR2 from the germline V gene are GTSNPN and SVGIG (reference sequence). The length of the CDR3 is 16 residues. Unmatched junction bases numbered 16, after V lost 3 bases and J lost 8 bases. CDR3 loop: CAWRDLKNRGRDIQYF. The CDR3 DNA sequence: TGTGCCTGGAGGGACCTCAAAAACAGGGGTCGGGACATTCAGTACTTC.

This clonotype appeared once. The rearrangement links TRBV3-1 to TRBJ2-7, with 7 nucleotides matching TRBD2. Per the germline V gene, CDR1 is LGHDT and CDR2 is YNNKEL (reference sequence). The CDR3 is 17 residues long. The J segment lost 7 bases and the V segment lost 1 base, leaving 16 bases of the junction unmatched. The CDR3 protein is CASSQAYRDYLLLEQYF. CDR3 in DNA: TGTGCCAGCAGCCAAGCATACCGGGACTACCTCCTTTTGGAGCAGTACTTC.

The chain joins TRBV5-4 to TRBJ2-5; 7 nucleotides align to TRBD2. Per the germline V gene, CDR1 is SGHNT and CDR2 is YYREEE (reference sequence). The ends lost 0 bases at V and 5 bases at J; junction bases unmatched: 4. CDR3 length: 14 residues. The CDR3, as DNA: TGTGCCAGCAGCTTGGCCTCAGCGGGGGAGACCCAGTACTTC. This encodes CASSLASAGETQYF.

The rearrangement uses TRBV9 and TRBJ2-7; no reliable D call. The CDR3 totals 15 residues. The germline CDR1 and CDR2 sequences are SGDLS and YYNGEE. V lost 0 bases, J lost 0 bases, and 10 bases lay in between. CDR3 in amino acids: CASSVGLTHSYEQYF. The CDR3 coding sequence is TGTGCCAGCAGCGTAGGTCTGACACACTCCTACGAGCAGTACTTC.